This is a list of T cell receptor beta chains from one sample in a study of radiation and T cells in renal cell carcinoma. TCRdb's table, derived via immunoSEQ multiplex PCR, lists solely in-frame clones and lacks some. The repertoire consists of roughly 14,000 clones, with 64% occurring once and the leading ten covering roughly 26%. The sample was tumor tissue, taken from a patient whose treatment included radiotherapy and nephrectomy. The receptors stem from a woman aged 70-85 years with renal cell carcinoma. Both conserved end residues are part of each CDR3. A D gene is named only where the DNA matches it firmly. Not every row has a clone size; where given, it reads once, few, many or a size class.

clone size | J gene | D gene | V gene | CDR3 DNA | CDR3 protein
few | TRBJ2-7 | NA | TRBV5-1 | TGCGCCAGCAGCTTATCAGGGCCACCCTACGAGCAGTACTTC | CASSLSGPPYEQYF
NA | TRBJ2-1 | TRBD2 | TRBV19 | TGTGCCAGTAGTGCATCTAGCGGGGCGCCTTCCTACAATGAGCAGTTCTTC | CASSASSGAPSYNEQFF
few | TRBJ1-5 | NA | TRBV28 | TGTGCCAGCAGTTTACAGAGAGGACCCCAGCATTTT | CASSLQRGPQHF
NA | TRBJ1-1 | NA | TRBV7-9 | TGTGCCAGCAGCTTGGACAGCAGAGGGACTGAAGCTTTCTTT | CASSLDSRGTEAFF
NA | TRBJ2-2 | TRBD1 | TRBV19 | TGTGCCACTCGGGACAGGGAAACCGGGGAGCTGTTTTTT | CATRDRETGELFF
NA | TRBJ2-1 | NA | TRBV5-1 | TGCGCCAGCAGCATCTACAATGAGCAGTTCTTC | CASSIYNEQFF
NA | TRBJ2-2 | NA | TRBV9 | TGTGCCAGCAGCCTGCTGGGTGGTGGTGACACCGGGGAGCTGTTTTTT | CASSLLGGGDTGELFF
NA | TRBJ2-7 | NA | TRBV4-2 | TGTGCCAGCAGCCACCTAGAGGAGCGGGACGAGCAGTACTTC | CASSHLEERDEQYF
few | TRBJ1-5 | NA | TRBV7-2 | TGTGCCAGCAGCTTAGCAGCCGGGGAGCCCCAGCATTTT | CASSLAAGEPQHF
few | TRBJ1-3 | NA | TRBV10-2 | TGCGCCAGCAGTGAGCTCGCAGTCTCTGGAAACACCATATATTTT | CASSELAVSGNTIYF
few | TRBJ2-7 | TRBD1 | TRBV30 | TGTGCCTGGAGAAGGGGGCGGGAGCAGTACTTC | CAWRRGREQYF
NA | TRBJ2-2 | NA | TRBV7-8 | TGTGCCAGCAGCTTCAAGGTAGACGGGGAGCTGTTTTTT | CASSFKVDGELFF
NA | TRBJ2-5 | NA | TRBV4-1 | TGCGCCAGCAGCCAAGAGGGCCAGACTATACAAGAGACCCAGTACTTC | CASSQEGQTIQETQYF
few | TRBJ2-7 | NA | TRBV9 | TGTGCCAGCAGCGCCTCTGGGTCCGAGCAGTACTTC | CASSASGSEQYF
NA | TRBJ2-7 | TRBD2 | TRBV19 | TGTGCCAGTAGTAACCCAGCGGGAGGCTCCTACGAGCAGTACTTC | CASSNPAGGSYEQYF
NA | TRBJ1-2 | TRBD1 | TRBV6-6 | TGTGCCAGCAGTCCTCGTGGACAGGGTTTATCCTTCGGCTACACCTTC | CASSPRGQGLSFGYTF
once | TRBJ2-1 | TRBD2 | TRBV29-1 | TGCAGCGTTGCGGGTGGGGAGGGAGCGGCTGAGCAGTTCTTC | CSVAGGEGAAEQFF
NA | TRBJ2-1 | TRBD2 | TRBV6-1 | TGTGCCAGCAGTGAAGCGCGGGGGGGCTACAATGAGCAGTTCTTC | CASSEARGGYNEQFF
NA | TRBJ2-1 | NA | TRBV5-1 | TGCGCCAGCAGCCCCTTCGGCGGGGAAAACAATGAGCAGTTCTTC | CASSPFGGENNEQFF
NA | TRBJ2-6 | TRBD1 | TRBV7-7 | TGTGCCAGCAGCTCGGGACAGGGGAGGTCTGGGGCCAACGTCCTGACTTTC | CASSSGQGRSGANVLTF
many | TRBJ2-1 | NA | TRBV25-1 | TGTGCCAGCAGTGAATATGCTTTTAGTTCGGGCGCCTACAATGAGCAGTTCTTC | CASSEYAFSSGAYNEQFF
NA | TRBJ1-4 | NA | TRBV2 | TGTGCCAGCAGGAAATCCTTCGAAAAACTGTTTTTT | CASRKSFEKLFF
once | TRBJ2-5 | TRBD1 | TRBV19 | TGTGCCAGTAGTATGGACAGGGTGACGGAGACCCAGTACTTC | CASSMDRVTETQYF
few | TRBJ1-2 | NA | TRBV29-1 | TGCAGCGTTGATAAGACATATGGCTACACCTTC | CSVDKTYGYTF
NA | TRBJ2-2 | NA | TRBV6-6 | TGTGCCAGCAGGCGAGACAGGTTCGAGCTGTTTTTT | CASRRDRFELFF
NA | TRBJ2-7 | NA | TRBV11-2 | TGTGCCAGCAGCCCCGCTGGTACGAGATACGAGCAGTACTTC | CASSPAGTRYEQYF
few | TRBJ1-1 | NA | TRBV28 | TGTGCCAGCATCACGAACTCAGGGGCAATGAACACTGAAGCTTTCTTT | CASITNSGAMNTEAFF
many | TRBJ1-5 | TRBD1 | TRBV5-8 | TGTGCCAGCAGGGACAGGGCTGATAGCAATCAGCCCCAGCATTTT | CASRDRADSNQPQHF
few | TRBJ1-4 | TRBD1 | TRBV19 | TGTGCCAGTCGGACAGGGCTAACCGTTGCGGCTAATGAAAAACTGTTTTTT | CASRTGLTVAANEKLFF
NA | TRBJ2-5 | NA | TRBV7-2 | TGTGCCAGCAGCCCCCGTGGAGGGACAGAGACCCAGTACTTC | CASSPRGGTETQYF
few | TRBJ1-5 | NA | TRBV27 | TGTGCCAGCAGTTTATTCCAGGGCAATCAGCCCCAGCATTTT | CASSLFQGNQPQHF
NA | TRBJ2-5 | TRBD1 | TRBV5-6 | TGTGCCAGCATCATACAGGGGGAGGAGGTAGAGACCCAGTACTTC | CASIIQGEEVETQYF
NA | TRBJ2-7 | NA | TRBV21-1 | TGTGCCAGCAGCACAGACAGGGGGCGATTAATGAACTACGAGCAGTACTTC | CASSTDRGRLMNYEQYF
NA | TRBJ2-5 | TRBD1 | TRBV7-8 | TGTGCCAGCAAATTACCCGGGACAGGGGCCCAAGAGACCCAGTACTTC | CASKLPGTGAQETQYF
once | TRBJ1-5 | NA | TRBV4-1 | TGCGCCAGCAGCAAGGGGGACCGCGGGCCCCAGCATTTT | CASSKGDRGPQHF
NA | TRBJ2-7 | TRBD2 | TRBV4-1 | TGCGCCAGCAGCCTGGGACTAGCGGTCGAGCAGTACTTC | CASSLGLAVEQYF
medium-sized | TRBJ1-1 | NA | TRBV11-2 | TGTGCCAGCAGCTTAGAACAGCTTAGTACTGAAGCTTTCTTT | CASSLEQLSTEAFF
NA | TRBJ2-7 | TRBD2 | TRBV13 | TGTGCCAGCAGCTTAACTGCTAGCGGCTACGAGCAGTACTTC | CASSLTASGYEQYF
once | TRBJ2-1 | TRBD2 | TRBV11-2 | TGTGCCAGCAGCCCACTCTTCGGGAGGGCGGGGAGCAATGAGCAGTTCTTC | CASSPLFGRAGSNEQFF
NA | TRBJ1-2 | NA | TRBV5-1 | TGCGCCAGCAGCTTGGTCTCAGGGGAAGGCTACACCTTC | CASSLVSGEGYTF
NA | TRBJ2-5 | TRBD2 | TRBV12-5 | TGTGCTAGTGGTTTGACGGGAGGGCCGGGGACCCAGTACTTC | CASGLTGGPGTQYF